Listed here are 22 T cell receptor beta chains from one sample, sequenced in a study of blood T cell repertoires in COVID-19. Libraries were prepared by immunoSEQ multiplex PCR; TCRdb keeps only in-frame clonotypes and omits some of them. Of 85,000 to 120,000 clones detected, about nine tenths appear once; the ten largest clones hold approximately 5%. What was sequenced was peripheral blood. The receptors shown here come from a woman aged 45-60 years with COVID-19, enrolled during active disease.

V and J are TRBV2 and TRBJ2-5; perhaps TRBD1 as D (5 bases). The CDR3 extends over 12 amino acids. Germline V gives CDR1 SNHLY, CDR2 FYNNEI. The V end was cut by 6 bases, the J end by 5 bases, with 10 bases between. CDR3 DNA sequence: TGTGCCAGCAGGTACTCAGGGGAGACCCAGTACTTC. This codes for CASRYSGETQYF.

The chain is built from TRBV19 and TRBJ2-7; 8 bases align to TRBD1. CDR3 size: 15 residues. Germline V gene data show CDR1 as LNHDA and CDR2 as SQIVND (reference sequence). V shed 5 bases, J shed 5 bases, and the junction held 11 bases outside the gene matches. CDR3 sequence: CASSPEGRGPDEQYF. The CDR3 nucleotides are TGTGCCAGTAGTCCGGAGGGCAGGGGGCCCGACGAGCAGTACTTC.

Written as DNA, the CDR3 is TGTGCCTGGAACCAAGGGACTAGCGGGCGTTCGGAGACCCAGTACTTC. The encoded protein is CAWNQGTSGRSETQYF. The rearrangement joins TRBV30 to TRBJ2-5; TRBD2 aligns across 12 bases. The germline CDR1 and CDR2 sequences are GTSNPN and SVGIG (reference sequence). The CDR3 runs 16 residues. J was trimmed by 5 bases and V by 4 bases; bases with no gene match: 11.

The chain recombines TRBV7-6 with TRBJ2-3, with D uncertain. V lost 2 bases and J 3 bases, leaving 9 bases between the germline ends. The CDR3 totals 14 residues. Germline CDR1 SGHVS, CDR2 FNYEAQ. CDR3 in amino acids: CASSLTDLTDTQYF. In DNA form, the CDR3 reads TGTGCCAGCAGCTTAACTGATCTTACAGATACGCAGTATTTT.

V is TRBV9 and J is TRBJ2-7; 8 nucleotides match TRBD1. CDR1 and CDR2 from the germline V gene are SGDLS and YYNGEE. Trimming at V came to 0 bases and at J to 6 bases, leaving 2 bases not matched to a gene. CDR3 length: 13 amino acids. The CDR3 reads CASSVVGTGEQYF. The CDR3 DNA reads TGTGCCAGCAGCGTAGTGGGGACAGGCGAGCAGTACTTC.

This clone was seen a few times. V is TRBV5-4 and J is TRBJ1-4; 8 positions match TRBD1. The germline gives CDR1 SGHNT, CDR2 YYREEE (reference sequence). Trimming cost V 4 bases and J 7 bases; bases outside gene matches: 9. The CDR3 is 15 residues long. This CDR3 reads CASSPWTGTSEKLFF. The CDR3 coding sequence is TGTGCCAGCAGCCCCTGGACAGGGACGTCTGAAAAACTGTTTTTT.

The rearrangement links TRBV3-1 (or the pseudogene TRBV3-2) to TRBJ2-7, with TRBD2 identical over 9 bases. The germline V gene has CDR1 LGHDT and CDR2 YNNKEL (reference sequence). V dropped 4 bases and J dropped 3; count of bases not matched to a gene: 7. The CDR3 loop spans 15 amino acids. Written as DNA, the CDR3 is TGTGCCAGCAGCCCATATAGCGGGGGCCGCTACGAGCAGTACTTC. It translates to CASSPYSGGRYEQYF.

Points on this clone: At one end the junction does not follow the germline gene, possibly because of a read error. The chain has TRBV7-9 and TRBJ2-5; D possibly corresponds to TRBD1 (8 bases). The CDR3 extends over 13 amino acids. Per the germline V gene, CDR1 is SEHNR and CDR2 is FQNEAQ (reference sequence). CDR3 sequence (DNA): TGTGCCAGCAGCACCTTACAGGGGGATGGGAGGGACTTC. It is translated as CASSTLQGDGRDF.

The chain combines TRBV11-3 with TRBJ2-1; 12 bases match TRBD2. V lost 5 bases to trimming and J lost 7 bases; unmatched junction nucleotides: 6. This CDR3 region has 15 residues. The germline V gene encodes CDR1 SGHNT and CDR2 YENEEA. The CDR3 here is CASSISGTSGNEQFF. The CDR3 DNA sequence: TGTGCCAGCAGCATCTCCGGGACTAGCGGGAATGAGCAGTTCTTC.

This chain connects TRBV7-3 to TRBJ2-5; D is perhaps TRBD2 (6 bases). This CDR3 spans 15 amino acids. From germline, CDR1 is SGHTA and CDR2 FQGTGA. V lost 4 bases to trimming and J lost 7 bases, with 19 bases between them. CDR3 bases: TGTGCCAGCAGCTCATCGGGACTCCCCCCGGGGACCCAGTACTTC. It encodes CASSSSGLPPGTQYF.

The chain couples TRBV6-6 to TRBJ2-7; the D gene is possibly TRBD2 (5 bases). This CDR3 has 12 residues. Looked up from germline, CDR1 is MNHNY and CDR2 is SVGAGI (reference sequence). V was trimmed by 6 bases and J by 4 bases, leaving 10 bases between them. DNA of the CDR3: TGTGCCAGCAGCCCGACTATATACGAGCAGTACTTC. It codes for CASSPTIYEQYF.

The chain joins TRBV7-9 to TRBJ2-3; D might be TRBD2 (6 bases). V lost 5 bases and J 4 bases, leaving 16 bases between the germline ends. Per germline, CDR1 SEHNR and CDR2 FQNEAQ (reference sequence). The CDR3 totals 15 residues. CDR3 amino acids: CASSPKTRLADTQYF. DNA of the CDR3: TGTGCCAGCAGCCCGAAGACTAGATTGGCAGATACGCAGTATTTT. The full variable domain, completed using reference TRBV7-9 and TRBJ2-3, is DTGVSQNPRHKITKRGQNVTFRCDPISEHNRLYWYRQTLGQGPEFLTYFQNEAQLEKSRLLSDRFSAERPKGSFSTLEIQRTEQGDSAMYLCASSPKTRLADTQYFGPGTRLTVL.

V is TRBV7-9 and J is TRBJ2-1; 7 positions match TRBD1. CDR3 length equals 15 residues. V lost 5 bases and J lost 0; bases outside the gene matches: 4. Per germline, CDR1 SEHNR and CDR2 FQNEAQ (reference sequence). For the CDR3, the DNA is TGTGCCAGCAGCCCCCAGGGGGTCTCCTACAATGAGCAGTTCTTC. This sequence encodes CASSPQGVSYNEQFF.

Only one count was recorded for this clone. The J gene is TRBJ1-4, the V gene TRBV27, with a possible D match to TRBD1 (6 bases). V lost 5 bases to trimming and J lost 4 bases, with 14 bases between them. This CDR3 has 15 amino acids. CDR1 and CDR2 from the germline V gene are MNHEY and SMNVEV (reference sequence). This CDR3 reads CASSPGTTINEKLFF. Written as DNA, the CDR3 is TGTGCCAGCAGTCCAGGGACAACGATTAATGAAAAACTGTTTTTT.

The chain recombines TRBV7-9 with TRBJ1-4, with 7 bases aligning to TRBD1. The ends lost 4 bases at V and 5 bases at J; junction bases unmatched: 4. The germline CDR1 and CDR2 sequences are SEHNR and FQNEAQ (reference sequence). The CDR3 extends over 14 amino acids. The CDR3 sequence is CASSSTGTNEKLFF. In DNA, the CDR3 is TGTGCCAGCAGCTCGACAGGGACCAATGAAAAACTGTTTTTT.

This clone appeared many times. The CDR3, as DNA: TGTGCCAGCAGTGAAGGGGACAGCCGAAACACCATATATTTT. Its translation is CASSEGDSRNTIYF. The J gene is TRBJ1-3, the V gene TRBV6-1; TRBD1 aligns across 7 bases. The CDR3 has 14 amino acids. Germline V lookup: CDR1 MNHNS, CDR2 SASEGT. Unmatched junction bases numbered 2, after V lost 1 base and J lost 5 bases.

CDR3 coding DNA: TGTGCCAGCAGATATTCAGGGGGCAGCGACTATGGCTACACCTTC. Translating gives CASRYSGGSDYGYTF. The chain joins TRBV6-5 to TRBJ1-2; 8 nucleotides line up with TRBD1. The CDR3 sequence is 15 residues long. The trim removed 6 bases at V and 3 bases at J, leaving 9 bases unmatched. From germline, CDR1 is MNHEY and CDR2 SVGAGI.

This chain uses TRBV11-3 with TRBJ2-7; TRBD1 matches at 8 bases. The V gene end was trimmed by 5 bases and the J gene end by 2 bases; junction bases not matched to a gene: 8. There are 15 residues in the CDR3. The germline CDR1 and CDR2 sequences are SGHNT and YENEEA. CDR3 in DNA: TGTGCCAGCAGCAAAGAGCTGGACAGGGCCTACGAGCAGTACTTC. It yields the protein CASSKELDRAYEQYF.

The CDR3 spells CATSREITRYEQYF. DNA of the CDR3: TGTGCCACCAGCAGAGAAATCACTCGATACGAGCAGTACTTC. V and J are TRBV15 and TRBJ2-7; D is ambiguous. V lost 0 bases and J lost 4, with 10 bases in between. Germline V gene lookup returns CDR1 LNHNV and CDR2 YYDKDF (reference sequence). The length of the CDR3 is 14 residues.

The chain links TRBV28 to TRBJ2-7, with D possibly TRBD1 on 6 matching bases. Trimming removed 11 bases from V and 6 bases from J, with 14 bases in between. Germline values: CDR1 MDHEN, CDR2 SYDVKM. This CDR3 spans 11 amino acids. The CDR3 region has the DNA TGTGCCGTAAAAGGGGGAATCGAGCAGTACTTC. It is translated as CAVKGGIEQYF.

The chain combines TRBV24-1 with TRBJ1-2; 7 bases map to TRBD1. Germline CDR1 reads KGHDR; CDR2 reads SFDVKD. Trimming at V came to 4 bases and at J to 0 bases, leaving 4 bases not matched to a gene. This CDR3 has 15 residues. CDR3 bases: TGTGCCACCAGTGAGGGACAGTATTCTAACTATGGCTACACCTTC. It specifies CATSEGQYSNYGYTF.

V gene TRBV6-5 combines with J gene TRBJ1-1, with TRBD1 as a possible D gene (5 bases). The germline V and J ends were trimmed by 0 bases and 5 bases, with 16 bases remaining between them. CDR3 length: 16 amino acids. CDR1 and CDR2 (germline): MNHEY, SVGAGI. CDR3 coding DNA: TGTGCCAGCAGTTACTCGGCAGGGAGGATTACGACTGAAGCTTTCTTT. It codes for CASSYSAGRITTEAFF.